Sequencing of this T cell receptor beta chain was carried out in a study of naive and memory T cell subsets. Germline assignment: CDR1 MRHNA and CDR2 SNTAGT. J gave up 2 bases and V 0 bases, and 4 bases lay outside the gene matches. This CDR3 has 16 amino acids. This clonotype was found many times. Its antigen is undetermined. Study-wide points: There was no ground truth to check naive and memory subset results.

An equimolar mix of two oligonucleotides served as the beta constant-region primer for TRBC1 and TRBC2. Four rounds of PCR amplified the ligated cDNA using nested alpha and beta constant-region primers plus SP2. Each CDR3 protein is one row after TCRdb ran MiXCR on the UMI-ligation and nested PCR reads. The sample comprises 23,000 or so distinct CDR3 sequences, approximately 11% of which are singletons, and 15% to 20% rests with the top ten. The chain carries TRBV6-4 and TRBJ2-3; 8 positions match TRBD2. This receptor was taken from a human donor in good health. Sequencing was done on a sample of central memory CD8+ T cells from blood. The CDR3 loop is CASSDSTSGHTDTQYF. The CDR3 coding sequence is TGTGCCAGCAGTGACTCCACTAGCGGACACACAGATACGCAGTATTTT.